Listed below are T cell receptor beta chains from one sample, sequenced in a study of T cells in Graves' hyperthyroidism and ophthalmopathy. MiXCR, applied by TCRdb to the multiplex PCR reads, yields one record per CDR3 protein. Here the sample spans around 530,000 distinct CDR3 sequences, about 15% being singletons. What was sequenced was blood. The receptor source for this set is a woman in her late teens or twenties with Graves' ophthalmopathy. CDR3s include the opening cysteine and the closing phenylalanine or tryptophan. A D gene is named only where the DNA matches it firmly. Where a row states a size, it is once, few, many or the class of an expanded clone; other rows omit it.

- TRBJ1-5 - TRBV3-1 TGTGCCAGCAGCCAAACGGACGGAACCATAGGCAATCAGCCCCAGCATTTT CASSQTDGTIGNQPQHF
TRBD1 TRBJ1-1 many TRBV19 TGTGCCAGTAGTATAGTCCCTCACAGGGGGCTACGGAACACTGAAGCTTTCTTT CASSIVPHRGLRNTEAFF
TRBD1 TRBJ2-1 - TRBV4-1 TGCGCCAGCAGCCAAGCCTGGGACAGGGGAAATGAGCAGTTCTTC CASSQAWDRGNEQFF
TRBD2 TRBJ2-5 - TRBV10-3 TGTGCCATCAGTGCCAGCGGGGCCGGAAAGACCCAGTACTTC CAISASGAGKTQYF
- TRBJ2-5 few TRBV20-1 TGCAGTGCTAGTGTAACCGGGCATCCGAATTTCCAAGAGACCCAGTACTTC CSASVTGHPNFQETQYF
TRBD2 TRBJ2-7 many TRBV6-2/TRBV6-3 TGTGCCAGCAGTCCCGGGACTAGGTGGGAGCAGTACTTC CASSPGTRWEQYF
TRBD1 TRBJ1-4 - TRBV28 TGTGCCAGCAGTTTGTGGGACAGGGTTGAAAAACTGTTTTTT CASSLWDRVEKLFF
TRBD2 TRBJ2-5 - TRBV5-1 TGCGCCAGCAGCTTGGGGGGAGGGCCCTCGGAGACCCAGTACTTC CASSLGGGPSETQYF
TRBD2 TRBJ2-7 - TRBV4-1 TGCGCCAGCAGCCAAGATGTGGCGGGGGGAAGGTACGAGCAGTACTTC CASSQDVAGGRYEQYF
- TRBJ1-4 - TRBV18 TGTGCCAGCTCACCGTCAGGGGCCGTTGAAAAACTGTTTTTT CASSPSGAVEKLFF
TRBD2 TRBJ2-7 once TRBV28 TGCGCCAGCAGCCAAGACCCCGGGACTAGCGGATACGAGCAGTACTTC CASSQDPGTSGYEQYF
TRBD1 TRBJ2-7 many TRBV5-1 TGCGCCAGCAGCCGCGACAGGGGAAGCGAGCAGTACTTC CASSRDRGSEQYF
- TRBJ1-1 few TRBV28 TGTGCCAGCAGTTCTCAATACATACTGGGACCTGAAGCTTTCTTT CASSSQYILGPEAFF
TRBD2 TRBJ2-1 - TRBV6-1 TGTGCCAGCAGACTCTCCGGGACTAGCGGTTACAATGAGCAGTTCTTC CASRLSGTSGYNEQFF
- TRBJ2-7 many TRBV20-1 TGCAGTGCTCTACTAGATGCCGAGCAGTACTTC CSALLDAEQYF
- TRBJ2-4 - TRBV20-1 TGCAGTGCCGGCCTGGGGGTTGCCAAAAACATTCAGTACTTC CSAGLGVAKNIQYF
- TRBJ2-1 few TRBV7-9 TGTGCCAGCAGCCCCCCGGACTATTCCAATGAGCAGTTCTTC CASSPPDYSNEQFF
- TRBJ1-1 few TRBV11-2 TGTGCCAGCAGCTTAGATTTAGGGGTCGGCACTGAAGCTTTCTTT CASSLDLGVGTEAFF
TRBD1 TRBJ2-1 many TRBV30 TGTGCCTGGATGAGGCCAGGGGGCTACAATGAGCAGTTCTTC CAWMRPGGYNEQFF
- TRBJ2-7 many TRBV7-6 TGTGCCAGCAGCTTAGAAGCAGACTCCTACGAGCAGTACTTC CASSLEADSYEQYF
- TRBJ2-1 few TRBV29-1 TGCAGCTTCCTCGTGGAGGACAATGAGCAGTTCTTC CSFLVEDNEQFF
TRBD1 TRBJ2-7 - TRBV28 TGTGCCAGCAGCCAAGGGGGCGCGGGTTCCTACGAGCAGTACTTC CASSQGGAGSYEQYF
- TRBJ1-4 few TRBV2 TGTGCCAGCAGTGAAGAGGGGCACAGAGGCGAAAAACTGTTTTTT CASSEEGHRGEKLFF
TRBD1 TRBJ1-1 - TRBV29-1 TGCAGCGTTCCTAGGAACAGGGGAGTGAACACTGAAGCTTTCTTT CSVPRNRGVNTEAFF
- TRBJ1-5 many TRBV30 TGTGCCTGCGAGACGGGAAAAATTTATAGCAATCAGCCCCAGCATTTT CACETGKIYSNQPQHF
- TRBJ1-2 once TRBV29-1 TGCATCACCCTCGGGACCTATGGCTACACCTTC CITLGTYGYTF
- TRBJ1-1 many TRBV13 TGTGCCAGCAGCTTAGCACTAAAAGGGGACACTGAAGCTTTCTTT CASSLALKGDTEAFF
- TRBJ1-5 - TRBV6-1 TGTGCCAGCAGCTCTAAACAGGGTCAGCCCCAGCATTTT CASSSKQGQPQHF
- TRBJ2-2 many TRBV6-5 TGTGCCAGCAGTTACTCCAGGGGCACCGGGGAGCTGTTTTTT CASSYSRGTGELFF
TRBD2 TRBJ2-5 many TRBV7-8 TGTGCCAGCAGCCCGTGGGGCGGGGGTGAGGAGACCCAGTACTTC CASSPWGGGEETQYF
- TRBJ1-1 - TRBV3-1 TGTGCCAGCAGCCAAGGAAGTGCTGGAGCTTTCTTT CASSQGSAGAFF